Below are 16 T cell receptor beta chains sequenced from a single sample in a study of read filtering for tumor transcriptome and immune sequencing. From around 0.4 ug of RNA, a library with molecular barcoded alpha/delta and beta/gamma adaptors was made. MiXCR was run by TCRdb on the reads, yielding one entry per CDR3 protein. Among roughly 130,000 distinct CDR3 sequences listed, 10% to 15% were seen once. Source material: a population of CD138-negative cells sorted from bone marrow. These TCRs come from a donor over 35 with multiple myeloma.

This clonotype was picked up many times. The chain links TRBV2 to TRBJ2-7; no reliable D call. The CDR3 length is 12 residues. CDR1 and CDR2 (germline): SNHLY, FYNNEI. Between the trimmed V and J ends, which lost 7 bases and 2 bases, there was a span of 9 bases. CDR3 sequence reads: CASNAETYEQYF. CDR3 nucleotides: TGTGCCAGCAATGCGGAGACCTACGAGCAGTACTTC.

Worth noting for this clonotype: The germline gene is not matched at one end of the junction; a read error may be the cause. This rearrangement joins TRBV29-1 to TRBJ1-2, with 7 positions matching TRBD1. The CDR3 spans 17 residues. The V gene's germline CDR1 is SQVTM and CDR2 ANQGSEA. CDR3: CSVDPAGTVGPNCGYTF. The CDR3 region has the DNA TGCAGCGTTGACCCGGCCGGGACAGTTGGGCCTAACTGTGGCTACACCTTC.

This clonotype was seen a single time. A single base separates this from a much larger clone, so it may be a read error. V gene TRBV29-1 combines with J gene TRBJ2-3, with 7 nucleotides matching TRBD1. The CDR3 is 14 residues long. The V gene's germline CDR1 is SQVTM and CDR2 ANQGSEA. CDR3 region: CSVSGQAGSDTQFF. For the CDR3, the DNA is TGCAGCGTCAGCGGACAGGCTGGGTCAGATACGCAGTTTTTT.

In the case of this clonotype: A much larger clone lies one base from this, so it may be a read error. The J gene is TRBJ2-7, the V gene TRBV7-9; D unclear. V was shortened by 5 bases and J by 5 bases, with 16 bases between the two germline ends. This CDR3 has 14 residues. The V gene's germline CDR1 is SEHNR and CDR2 FQNEAQ (reference sequence). The CDR3 sequence: CASSPRAMDHEQYF. DNA of the CDR3: TGTGCCAGCAGCCCCCGGGCCATGGACCACGAGCAGTACTTC.

As for this clonotype: A far larger clone is only one base removed, so a read error is likely. The CDR3 region has the DNA TGTGCCAGCAGTCGAAGACTAGCGGGGGGGCGAAATGGGCAGTTCTTC. Translating gives CASSRRLAGGRNGQFF. V and J are TRBV11-2 and TRBJ2-1; 14 nucleotides match TRBD2. Germline V lookup: CDR1 SGHAT, CDR2 FQNNGV. The CDR3 is made up of 16 amino acids.

The table lists this clonotype with many counts. The chain has TRBV12-3 or TRBV12-4 and TRBJ2-3; 9 bases align to TRBD2. The V segment lost 3 bases and the J segment 6 bases; nucleotides outside the gene matches: 7. The CDR3 has 15 amino acids. CDR3 in amino acids: CASSFKGLAIDTQYF. The CDR3 DNA reads TGTGCCAGCAGTTTTAAGGGACTAGCAATCGATACGCAGTATTTT.

This clonotype was detected many times. The chain employs TRBV7-9 and TRBJ2-5; D is perhaps TRBD1 (6 bases). Germline CDR1 is SEHNR and CDR2 is FQNEAQ (reference sequence). Between the trimmed V and J ends, which lost 0 bases and 5 bases, there was a span of 13 bases. This CDR3 is 15 amino acids long. The CDR3 loop is CASSLAGAIRETQYF. The CDR3 DNA reads as TGTGCCAGCAGCTTAGCGGGGGCAATACGGGAGACCCAGTACTTC.

This clonotype was seen a few times. The chain employs TRBV11-2 and TRBJ2-5; 8 bases agree with TRBD2. The CDR3 is 15 residues long. Per germline, CDR1 SGHAT and CDR2 FQNNGV. After removal of 5 bases from V and 3 bases from J, the junction contained 8 bases not matched to a gene. The CDR3 loop reads CASSPSAGGKETQYF. CDR3 nucleotides: TGTGCCAGCAGCCCCTCTGCGGGGGGTAAAGAGACCCAGTACTTC.

This clonotype was seen repeatedly, ten times or more. The chain uses TRBV6-6 and TRBJ2-1; 10 nucleotides agree with TRBD2. In germline, CDR1 is MNHNY, CDR2 SVGAGI (reference sequence). There are 18 residues in the CDR3. V shed 0 bases and J 5 bases; nucleotides not matched to a gene: 10. The CDR3 region is CASSYSTSGRAWDNEQFF. The CDR3 DNA sequence: TGTGCCAGCAGTTACTCGACCAGCGGGAGGGCCTGGGACAATGAGCAGTTCTTC.

This clonotype was recorded many times. The rearrangement joins TRBV5-1 to TRBJ2-6, with 8 bases aligning to TRBD1. Germline CDR1 reads SGHRS; CDR2 reads YFSETQ. J lost 0 bases, V lost 3 bases, and 8 bases had no gene match. This CDR3 region has 18 residues. CDR3 loop: CASSSAGGVYSGANVLTF. CDR3 in DNA: TGCGCCAGCAGCTCAGCAGGGGGCGTATACTCTGGGGCCAACGTCCTGACTTTC.

This clonotype has a count of ten or more. The rearrangement joins TRBV19 to TRBJ1-6, with 7 nucleotides matching TRBD1. The J segment lost 8 bases and the V segment lost 8 bases, leaving 3 bases of the junction unmatched. The CDR3 length is 12 residues. Looked up from germline, CDR1 is LNHDA and CDR2 is SQIVND (reference sequence). Written as DNA, the CDR3 is TGTGCCAGTGGGACAGCCGATTCACCCCTCCACTTT. This encodes CASGTADSPLHF.

This clonotype has a count of ten or more. This chain joins TRBV3-1 and TRBJ2-2; 9 nucleotides match TRBD2. V was pared by 4 bases and J by 8 bases, with 11 bases of the junction left unmatched. The germline V gene encodes CDR1 LGHDT and CDR2 YNNKEL (reference sequence). CDR3 length: 16 amino acids. CDR3 DNA: TGTGCCAGCAGCCCCGCCCGAGCGGGGGGTTCTGGGGAGCTGTTTTTT. It encodes CASSPARAGGSGELFF.

This clonotype was counted only a few times. Possible read error: a much larger clone is one base away. The chain joins TRBV29-1 to TRBJ1-5; D is undetermined. V was clipped by 5 bases and J by 5 bases, with 16 bases between them. The CDR3 has 14 amino acids. Germline-derived CDR1 and CDR2 are SQVTM and ANQGSEA. The CDR3, as DNA: TGCAGCGTTTCGGGGATCGGCAGCGATCAGCCCCAGCATTTT. The encoded protein is CSVSGIGSDQPQHF.

As for this clonotype: This is likely a read error, given that the CDR3 carries no conserved phenylalanine or tryptophan at its end. The chain recombines TRBV5-6 with TRBJ2-1, with TRBD1 matching over 8 bases. This CDR3 is 15 amino acids long. CDR1 SGHDT and CDR2 YYEEEE come from the germline V gene. The CDR3 reads CASSHAGGGYNKQFL. DNA for the CDR3: TGTGCCAGCAGCCATGCAGGGGGCGGATACAATAAGCAGTTCCTC.

This clonotype was detected a few times. One junction end does not reproduce the germline sequence, and a read error may be involved. V is TRBV6-5 and J is TRBJ2-5; 7 bases match TRBD1. This CDR3 is 17 amino acids long. The V gene's germline CDR1 is MNHEY and CDR2 SVGAGI. CDR3 bases: TGTGTCAGCAGTTCTTATGGGGGACAGACAATTCAAGAGACCCAGTACTTC. Protein product: CVSSSYGGQTIQETQYF.

The J gene is TRBJ2-7, the V gene TRBV28; D gene unclear. The germline V gene encodes CDR1 MDHEN and CDR2 SYDVKM. The CDR3 consists of 12 residues. Trimming stripped 5 bases from V and 6 bases from J, with 11 bases between. CDR3: CASSPPESEQYF. The CDR3 coding sequence is TGTGCCAGCAGTCCTCCTGAGAGCGAGCAGTACTTC. Supplemented by reference TRBV28 and TRBJ2-7, the full variable domain reads DVKVTQSSRYLVKRTGEKVFLECVQDMDHENMFWYRQDPGLGLRLIYFSYDVKMKEKGDIPEGYSVSREKKERFSLILESASTNQTSMYLCASSPPESEQYFGPGTRLTVT.